This is a list of T cell receptor beta chains from one sample in a study of OX40 agonist ivuxolimab in advanced cancers. The table came from immunoSEQ multiplex PCR; TCRdb's copy has only in-frame clones and leaves some out. The table includes some 80,000 clones, about four fifths detected once. The sample here was CD4+ or CD8+ T cells sorted from blood, taken in a trial of the OX40 agonist ivuxolimab. Receptors were obtained from an adult with an advanced solid tumor such as melanoma, head and neck, liver or kidney cancer. The CDR3 runs from the conserved cysteine through the conserved F or W. Fields, in order: clone size, V gene, D gene, J gene, CDR3 protein, CDR3 DNA. A D gene is named only where the DNA matches it firmly. Not all rows give a size; the values are once, few, many and, for expanded clones, a class.

NA,TRBV4-3,TRBD2,TRBJ2-3,CASSQAKGGRGPSTDTQYF,TGCGCCAGCAGCCAGGCTAAGGGAGGGCGGGGCCCTAGCACAGATACGCAGTATTTT
NA,TRBV28,NA,TRBJ2-5,CAITALIGSKTQYF,TGTGCCATTACTGCCTTGATTGGGTCCAAGACCCAGTACTTC
NA,TRBV9,TRBD1,TRBJ2-7,CASSDRPGQGLYEQYF,TGTGCCAGCAGCGACCGGCCGGGACAGGGACTCTACGAGCAGTACTTC
NA,TRBV6-6,NA,TRBJ1-1,CASSYGGSGTEAFF,TGTGCCAGCAGTTACGGGGGGTCGGGCACTGAAGCTTTCTTT
NA,TRBV7-2,TRBD2,TRBJ2-4,CASSRVRGAKNIQYF,TGTGCCAGCAGCCGGGTGCGGGGGGCCAAAAACATTCAGTACTTC
few,TRBV18,NA,TRBJ2-6,CASSPQITGSGANVLTF,TGTGCCAGCTCACCACAAATAACAGGGTCTGGGGCCAACGTCCTGACTTTC
NA,TRBV7-3,NA,TRBJ2-2,CASSLLGSNTGELFF,TGTGCCAGCAGCTTGTTAGGGAGTAACACCGGGGAGCTGTTTTTT
once,TRBV6-5,TRBD2,TRBJ2-7,CASSYAAGGSYEQYF,TGTGCCAGCAGTTACGCGGCGGGAGGCTCCTACGAGCAGTACTTC
NA,TRBV28,NA,TRBJ1-2,CASSPLPGDGRRGYTF,TGTGCCAGCAGTCCCCTGCCGGGGGATGGGAGGAGGGGCTACACCTTC
NA,TRBV10-3,TRBD2,TRBJ2-7,CAISFASGSYEQYF,TGTGCCATCAGTTTCGCTAGCGGGAGTTACGAGCAGTACTTC
few,TRBV7-9,NA,TRBJ1-1,CASSLFQGWAEAFF,TGTGCCAGCAGCTTATTTCAGGGCTGGGCTGAAGCTTTCTTT
NA,TRBV7-9,NA,TRBJ2-6,CASSLPDTFGANVLTF,TGTGCCAGCAGCCTGCCGGACACCTTTGGGGCCAACGTCCTGACTTTC
NA,TRBV28,TRBD1,TRBJ1-5,CASSLMTGHSNQPQHF,TGTGCCAGCAGTTTAATGACAGGGCATAGCAATCAGCCCCAGCATTTT
NA,TRBV19,NA,TRBJ1-5,CASSIDSLMPQHF,TGTGCCAGTAGTATAGACAGTCTTATGCCCCAGCATTTT
NA,TRBV7-7,NA,TRBJ1-1,CASSSWDGTEAFF,TGTGCCAGCAGCAGTTGGGACGGGACTGAAGCTTTCTTT
NA,TRBV30,NA,TRBJ2-7,CAWNQGSYYEQYF,TGTGCCTGGAATCAGGGATCTTACTACGAGCAGTACTTC
few,TRBV5-8,NA,TRBJ1-1,CASNILGGGRFAFF,TGTGCCAGCAATATACTTGGGGGGGGCCGATTTGCTTTCTTT
NA,TRBV6-1,NA,TRBJ1-2,CASSSGPNYGYTF,TGTGCCAGCAGCTCCGGGCCTAACTATGGCTACACCTTC
NA,TRBV7-9,TRBD2,TRBJ2-3,CASSSTSGGRTDTQYF,TGTGCCAGCAGCTCGACTAGCGGGGGGCGGACAGATACGCAGTATTTT
NA,TRBV28,NA,TRBJ2-4,CASSSPGGLKNIQYF,TGTGCCAGCAGTTCTCCAGGGGGACTAAAAAACATTCAGTACTTC
NA,TRBV5-5,NA,TRBJ2-1,CASSLLGPGNEQFF,TGTGCCAGCAGCTTGTTGGGTCCGGGGAATGAGCAGTTCTTC
NA,TRBV28,NA,TRBJ1-3,CASSLAGVGNTIYF,TGTGCCAGCAGTTTAGCAGGTGTAGGAAACACCATATATTTT
NA,TRBV19,NA,TRBJ2-3,CASEPPGTDTQYF,TGTGCCAGCGAACCCCCTGGCACAGATACGCAGTATTTT
NA,TRBV28,NA,TRBJ1-5,CASSLSGRLGHF,TGTGCCAGCAGTTTATCCGGGCGATTGGGGCATTTT
NA,TRBV28,NA,TRBJ2-5,CASSFPGQETQYF,TGTGCCAGCAGTTTCCCAGGACAAGAGACCCAGTACTTC
NA,TRBV28,NA,TRBJ1-2,CASSFLEYGYTF,TGTGCCAGCAGTTTTTTGGAGTATGGCTACACCTTC
few,TRBV30,NA,TRBJ1-5,CAWSWDSNQPQHF,TGTGCCTGGAGTTGGGACAGCAATCAGCCCCAGCATTTT
NA,TRBV18,NA,TRBJ1-1,CASSLSRAKNTEAFF,TGTGCCAGCTCCCTCTCTAGGGCCAAAAACACTGAAGCTTTCTTT
NA,TRBV11-1,NA,TRBJ2-3,CASSPSTDTQYF,TGTGCCAGCAGCCCTTCCACAGATACGCAGTATTTT
NA,TRBV27,NA,TRBJ2-1,CASRLRGPYNEQFF,TGTGCCAGCAGATTACGTGGACCGTACAATGAGCAGTTCTTC
NA,TRBV5-1,NA,TRBJ1-2,CASSYLGDYGYTF,TGCGCCAGCAGTTATCTGGGGGACTATGGCTACACCTTC
NA,TRBV7-7,NA,TRBJ2-1,CASSPGLLAYNEQFF,TGTGCCAGCAGCCCGGGCCTCCTTGCCTACAATGAGCAGTTCTTC
NA,TRBV28,NA,TRBJ1-2,CASLRALANYGYTF,TGTGCCAGCCTCCGGGCCCTAGCTAACTATGGCTACACCTTC
few,TRBV6-1,NA,TRBJ2-6,CASTRETSGANVLTF,TGTGCCAGCACCCGGGAAACCTCTGGGGCCAACGTCCTGACTTTC
NA,TRBV19,NA,TRBJ1-2,CASGTANYGYTF,TGTGCCAGTGGCACAGCTAACTATGGCTACACCTTC
few,TRBV2,TRBD2,TRBJ2-5,CASSGGSGGQETQYF,TGTGCCAGCAGTGGGGGTAGCGGGGGCCAAGAGACCCAGTACTTC
NA,TRBV27,NA,TRBJ2-1,CASSLRGYPGNEQFF,TGTGCCAGCAGTTTAAGGGGGTACCCCGGGAATGAGCAGTTCTTC
NA,TRBV5-1,TRBD2,TRBJ2-2,CASRTGLAGYTGELFF,TGCGCCAGCAGGACAGGACTAGCGGGTTACACCGGGGAGCTGTTTTTT
once,TRBV18,NA,TRBJ1-1,CASSPLGGGNTEAFF,TGTGCCAGCTCACCACTCGGGGGGGGGAACACTGAAGCTTTCTTT
NA,TRBV7-9,NA,TRBJ2-1,CASSTRDYNEQFF,TGTGCCAGCAGCACCAGAGATTACAATGAGCAGTTCTTC
NA,TRBV19,NA,TRBJ1-5,CATTPWVGPWVPFYSNQPQHF,TGTGCCACTACCCCATGGGTGGGTCCATGGGTCCCATTCTATAGCAATCAGCCCCAGCATTTT
NA,TRBV6-1,TRBD1,TRBJ2-7,CASSYDRDQQYF,TGTGCCAGCAGCTATGACAGGGATCAGCAGTACTTC
NA,TRBV5-1,TRBD2,TRBJ2-2,CASSLDSSGGPTGELFF,TGCGCCAGCAGCCTTGATAGTAGCGGGGGGCCCACCGGGGAGCTGTTTTTT
NA,TRBV5-1,NA,TRBJ2-2,CASSSNWSGELFF,TGCGCCAGCAGCTCAAATTGGAGCGGGGAGCTGTTTTTT
once,TRBV7-9,NA,TRBJ1-1,CASSFDGRTEAFF,TGTGCCAGCAGCTTTGACGGCAGGACTGAAGCTTTCTTT
few,TRBV29-1,TRBD2,TRBJ2-1,CSVVPRAGRNNEQFF,TGCAGCGTTGTGCCACGAGCGGGGAGGAACAATGAGCAGTTCTTC
few,TRBV5-1,TRBD1,TRBJ1-4,CASSLGQGRGSEKLFF,TGCGCCAGCAGCTTGGGACAGGGGAGAGGTAGTGAAAAACTGTTTTTT
many,TRBV5-1,TRBD2,TRBJ2-7,CASSWASGSSYEQYF,TGCGCCAGCAGCTGGGCTAGCGGGAGCTCCTACGAGCAGTACTTC
NA,TRBV19,NA,TRBJ2-2,CASSARKAGTGELFF,TGTGCCAGTAGTGCCCGGAAAGCGGGCACCGGGGAGCTGTTTTTT
once,TRBV28,TRBD1,TRBJ2-3,CASSQPSAGTGEADTQYF,TGTGCCAGCAGCCAACCCTCCGCCGGGACAGGGGAGGCAGATACGCAGTATTTT
NA,TRBV30,NA,TRBJ1-1,CAWAPPGIGTEAFF,TGTGCCTGGGCCCCCCCGGGGATCGGCACTGAAGCTTTCTTT
few,TRBV28,NA,TRBJ1-5,CASSLWELVAVGNQPQHF,TGTGCCAGCAGTTTATGGGAATTAGTGGCAGTAGGCAATCAGCCCCAGCATTTT
NA,TRBV19,NA,TRBJ1-6,CASSISGSPLHF,TGTGCCAGTAGTATAAGTGGTTCACCCCTCCACTTT
NA,TRBV19,NA,TRBJ1-5,CASRGGPISNQPQHF,TGTGCCAGCAGAGGGGGACCGATTAGCAATCAGCCCCAGCATTTT
NA,TRBV7-9,TRBD2,TRBJ2-7,CASSPRLAGGELRNEQYF,TGTGCCAGCAGCCCTCGGCTAGCGGGAGGTGAGTTGAGGAACGAGCAGTACTTC
NA,TRBV7-8,NA,TRBJ1-3,CASSRMGVNSGNTIYF,TGTGCCAGCAGCCGTATGGGGGTAAACTCTGGAAACACCATATATTTT
NA,TRBV5-1,NA,TRBJ2-1,CASSLDFLANNEQFF,TGCGCCAGCAGCTTGGATTTTTTAGCGAACAATGAGCAGTTCTTC
NA,TRBV19,NA,TRBJ1-2,CASTTGRWANYGYTF,TGTGCCAGTACCACTGGACGGTGGGCTAACTATGGCTACACCTTC
NA,TRBV11-2,NA,TRBJ1-1,CASSSLPGQIEAFF,TGTGCCAGCAGTTCCCTTCCGGGACAAATTGAAGCTTTCTTT